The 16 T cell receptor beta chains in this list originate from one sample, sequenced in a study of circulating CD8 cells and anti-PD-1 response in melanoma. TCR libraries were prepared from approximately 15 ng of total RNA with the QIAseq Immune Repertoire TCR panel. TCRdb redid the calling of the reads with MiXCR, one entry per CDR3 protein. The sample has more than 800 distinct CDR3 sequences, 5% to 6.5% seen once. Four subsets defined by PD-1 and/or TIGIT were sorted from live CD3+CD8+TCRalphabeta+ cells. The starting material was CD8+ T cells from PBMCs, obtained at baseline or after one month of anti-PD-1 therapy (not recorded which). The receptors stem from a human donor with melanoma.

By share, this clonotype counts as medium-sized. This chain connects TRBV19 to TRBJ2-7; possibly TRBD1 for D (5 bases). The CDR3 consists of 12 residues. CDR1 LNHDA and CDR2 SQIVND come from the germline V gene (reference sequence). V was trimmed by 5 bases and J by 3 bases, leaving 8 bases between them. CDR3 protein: CASSQGVYEQYF. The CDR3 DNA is TGTGCCAGTAGTCAAGGGGTCTACGAGCAGTACTTC.

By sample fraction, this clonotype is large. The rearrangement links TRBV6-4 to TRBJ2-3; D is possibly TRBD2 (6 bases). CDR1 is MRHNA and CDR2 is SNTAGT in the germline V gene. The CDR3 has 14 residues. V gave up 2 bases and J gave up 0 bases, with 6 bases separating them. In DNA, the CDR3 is TGTGCCAGCAGTGACGGGACTAGCACAGATACGCAGTATTTT. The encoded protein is CASSDGTSTDTQYF.

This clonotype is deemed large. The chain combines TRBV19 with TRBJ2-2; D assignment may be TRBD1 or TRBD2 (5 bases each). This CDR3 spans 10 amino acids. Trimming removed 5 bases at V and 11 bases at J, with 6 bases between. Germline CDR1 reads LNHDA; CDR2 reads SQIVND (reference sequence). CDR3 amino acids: CASSGGELFF. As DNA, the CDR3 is TGTGCCAGTAGTGGGGGAGAGCTGTTTTTT.

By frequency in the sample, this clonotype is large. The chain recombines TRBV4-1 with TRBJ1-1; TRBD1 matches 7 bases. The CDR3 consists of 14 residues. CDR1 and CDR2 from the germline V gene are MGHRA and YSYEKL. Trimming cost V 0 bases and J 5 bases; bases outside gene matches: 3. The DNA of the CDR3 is TGCGCCAGCAGCCAAGAGACGACAGGGACTGAAGCTTTCTTT. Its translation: CASSQETTGTEAFF.

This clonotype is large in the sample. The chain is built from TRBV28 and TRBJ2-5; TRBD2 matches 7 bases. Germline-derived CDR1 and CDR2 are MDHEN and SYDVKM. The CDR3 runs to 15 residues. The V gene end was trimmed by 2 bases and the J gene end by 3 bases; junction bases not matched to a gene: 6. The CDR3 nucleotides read TGTGCCAGCAGTTTACTAGATACTAGCGAAGAGACCCAGTACTTC. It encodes CASSLLDTSEETQYF.

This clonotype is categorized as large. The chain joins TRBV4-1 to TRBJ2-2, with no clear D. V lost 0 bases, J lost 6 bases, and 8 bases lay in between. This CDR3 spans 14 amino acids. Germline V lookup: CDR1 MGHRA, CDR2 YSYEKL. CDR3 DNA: TGCGCCAGCAGCCAAGATCCGCGAGCCGGGGAGCTGTTTTTT. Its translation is CASSQDPRAGELFF.

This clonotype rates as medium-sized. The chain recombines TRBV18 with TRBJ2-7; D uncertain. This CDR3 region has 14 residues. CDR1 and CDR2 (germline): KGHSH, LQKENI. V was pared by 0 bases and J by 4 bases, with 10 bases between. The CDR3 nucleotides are TGTGCCAGCTCACCACCGATATCCATTTACGAGCAGTACTTC. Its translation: CASSPPISIYEQYF.

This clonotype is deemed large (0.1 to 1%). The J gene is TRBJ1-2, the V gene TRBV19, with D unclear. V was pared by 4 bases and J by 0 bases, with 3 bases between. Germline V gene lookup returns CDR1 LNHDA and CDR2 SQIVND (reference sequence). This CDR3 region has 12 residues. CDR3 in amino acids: CASSNANYGYTF. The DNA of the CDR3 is TGTGCCAGTAGTAACGCTAACTATGGCTACACCTTC. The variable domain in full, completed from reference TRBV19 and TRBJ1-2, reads DGGITQSPKYLFRKEGQNVTLSCEQNLNHDAMYWYRQDPGQGLRLIYYSQIVNDFQKGDIAEGYSVSREKKESFPLTVTSAQKNPTAFYLCASSNANYGYTFGSGTRLTVV.

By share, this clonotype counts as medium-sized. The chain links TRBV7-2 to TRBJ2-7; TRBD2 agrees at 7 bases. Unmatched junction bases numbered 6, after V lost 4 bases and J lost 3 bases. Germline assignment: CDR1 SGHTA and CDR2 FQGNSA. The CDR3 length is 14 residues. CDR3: CASSSSGTNYEQYF. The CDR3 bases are TGTGCCAGCAGCTCGAGCGGGACCAACTACGAGCAGTACTTC.

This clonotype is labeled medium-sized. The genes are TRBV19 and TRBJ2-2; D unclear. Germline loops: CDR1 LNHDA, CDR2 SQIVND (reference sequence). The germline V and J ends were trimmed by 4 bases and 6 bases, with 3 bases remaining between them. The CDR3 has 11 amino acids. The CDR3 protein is CASSTSGELFF. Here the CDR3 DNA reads TGTGCCAGTAGTACCTCCGGGGAGCTGTTTTTT.

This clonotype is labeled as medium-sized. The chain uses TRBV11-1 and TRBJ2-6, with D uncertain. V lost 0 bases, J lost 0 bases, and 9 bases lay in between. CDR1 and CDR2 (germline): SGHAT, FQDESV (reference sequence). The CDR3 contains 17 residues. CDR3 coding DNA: TGTGCCAGCAGCTTAGCGCACCAGAGCTCTGGGGCCAACGTCCTGACTTTC. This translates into CASSLAHQSSGANVLTF.

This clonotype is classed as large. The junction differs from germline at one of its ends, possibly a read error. The CDR3: CSARVGLQETQYF. In DNA form, the CDR3 reads TGCAGTGCGAGAGTGGGACTCCAAGAGACCCAGTACTTC. This rearrangement joins TRBV20-1 to TRBJ2-5; TRBD2 is a possible D gene (6 bases). CDR3 size: 13 residues. Germline V gene sequence: CDR1 DFQATT, CDR2 SNEGSKA (reference sequence).

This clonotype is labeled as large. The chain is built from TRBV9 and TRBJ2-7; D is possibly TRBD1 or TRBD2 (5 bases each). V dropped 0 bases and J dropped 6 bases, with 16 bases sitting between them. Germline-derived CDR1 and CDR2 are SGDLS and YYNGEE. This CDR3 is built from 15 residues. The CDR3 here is CASSVGASGTGEQYF. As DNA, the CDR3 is TGTGCCAGCAGCGTAGGCGCCTCGGGGACGGGCGAGCAGTACTTC.

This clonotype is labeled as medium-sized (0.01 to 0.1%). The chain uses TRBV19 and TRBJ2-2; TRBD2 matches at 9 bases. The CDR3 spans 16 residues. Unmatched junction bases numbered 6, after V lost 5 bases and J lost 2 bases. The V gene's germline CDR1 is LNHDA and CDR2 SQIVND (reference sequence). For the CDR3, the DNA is TGTGCCAGTAGTCCAGCGGGGGGCGCAAACACCGGGGAGCTGTTTTTT. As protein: CASSPAGGANTGELFF.

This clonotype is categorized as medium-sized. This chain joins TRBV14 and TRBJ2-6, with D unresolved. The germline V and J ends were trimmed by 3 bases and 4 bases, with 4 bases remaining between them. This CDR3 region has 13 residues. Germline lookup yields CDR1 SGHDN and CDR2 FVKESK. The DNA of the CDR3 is TGTGCCAGCAGCCACGGCGGGGCCAACGTCCTGACTTTC. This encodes CASSHGGANVLTF. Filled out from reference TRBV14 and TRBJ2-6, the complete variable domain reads EAGVTQFPSHSVIEKGQTVTLRCDPISGHDNLYWYRRVMGKEIKFLLHFVKESKQDESGMPNNRFLAERTGGTYSTLKVQPAELEDSGVYFCASSHGGANVLTFGAGSRLTVL.

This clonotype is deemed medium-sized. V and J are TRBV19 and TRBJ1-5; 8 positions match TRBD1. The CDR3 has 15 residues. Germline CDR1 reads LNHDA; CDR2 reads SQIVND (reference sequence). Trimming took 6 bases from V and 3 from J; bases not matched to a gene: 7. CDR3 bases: TGTGCCAGTAGCATGACAGGGGCGTTCAATCAGCCCCAGCATTTT. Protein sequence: CASSMTGAFNQPQHF.